This TCR beta chain was sequenced for a study of tumor and adjacent non-tumor tissue in lung cancer (dated by TCRdb to 2016 to 2019). Describing the broader study: By cancer type, the cohort comprised 12 adenocarcinoma patients, 2 squamous cell carcinoma patients and 1 small cell lung cancer patient. In total, sequencing yielded over 95 million productive TCRbeta reads, which works out to an average of around 4.2 million reads per sample. Some 30 paired specimens, one tumor and one normal lung sample per patient, were profiled by TCRbeta CDR3 sequencing. Ages among the approximately 15 patients ranged from about 30 to 80 years, there were around 10 men and 5 women, and disease was at TNM stage I to III. The study compared bulk TCRbeta repertoires from lung tumor tissue and matched distant non-tumor lung tissue of some 14 lung cancer patients. Broad study findings and their caveats: Only about 15 patients were included in the cohort, and the need for larger samples and more detailed clinical data was noted by the authors. Neither the sequencing platform nor unique molecular identifiers are mentioned in the methods. A significantly larger cumulative share of the repertoire was made up by the top 100 clones in normal lung than in tumor tissue. Tumor tissue showed significantly greater TCR diversity (inverse Simpson) than normal lung tissue (431.37 vs 166.20, P = 0.0075, Mann-Whitney U test). Because peripheral blood was not sequenced, blood TCRbeta repertoires in the lung cancer patients of the study were not examined. TCR diversity was significantly higher in younger patients, and higher tumor TCR diversity was associated with shorter overall and disease-free survival.

As regards this clonotype: Its recognized antigen is unknown. The junction differs from germline at one of its ends, possibly a read error.

RNA was extracted from bulk unsorted tissue and checked for quality with a NanoDrop ND-1000 and an Agilent 2100. The donors were newly diagnosed lung cancer patients admitted for thoracic surgery in China from August to November 2014 who had not received prior chemotherapy. Anyone who had undergone radiotherapy or chemotherapy before, or who had another cancer at the same time, was left out of the study. Pieces of surgical tissue measuring about 1-2.1 cm3 were kept in RNAlater solution and stored at -80 degrees C until use. Libraries were built with multiplex PCR. Sequencing relied on an Illumina HiSeq 2500. TCRbeta libraries were constructed through three rounds of nested PCR with primers (Table S4) according to protocols modified from ARM-PCR. Before sequencing, PCR products of 200-500 bp were cut from the gel and purified using the QIAquick gel extraction kit. In the authors' own workflow: Reads were cleaned with Trimmomatic, merged with FLASH into complete CDR3 sequences, and assigned to V(D)J germline segments with MiTCR. VDJtools was used to compute clonal diversity as the inverse Simpson's index. In-frame sequences lacking a premature stop codon were counted as productive reads. Clones were called with MiXCR by TCRdb after fastp trimmed the public reads at Q25, and only in-frame beta chains were retained. Rows merge per CDR3 protein into single entries with the most common DNA and genes. These V and J calls derive from TCRdb rather than the authors' analysis. Here the sample has approximately 76,000 distinct CDR3 sequences; approximately 68% occur a single time. The ten largest clones take up about 12% of the sample.

Source material: lung tumor tissue. This TCR came from a woman between 65 and 79 years old with non-small cell lung cancer.

This receptor has the CDR3 CVSSGMSYPGELFF. At the DNA level, the sequence is TGTGTCAGCAGTGGAATGTCCTATCCCGGGGAGCTGTTTTTT. The V and J segments used are TRBV6-1 and TRBJ2-2; a confident D gene designation cannot be given. Looking up the germline V gene yields CDR1 MNHNS and CDR2 SASEGT. The CDR3 numbers 14 residues from cysteine through phenylalanine. Of all the DNA, just the CDR3 is kept, 42 bases in frame from base 1.